This entry concerns a single T cell receptor beta chain. The data belong to a study of cytomegalovirus exposure and HLA in healthy donors. Vbeta (60) and Jbeta (13) primers were used in the PCR. TCRdb's table, derived via immunoSEQ multiplex PCR, lists solely in-frame clones and lacks some. The sample has under 110,000 clones, less than 80% seen once. Germline V gene sequence: CDR1 SGHAT, CDR2 FQNNGV. This CDR3 is 14 amino acids long. V gave up 2 bases and J gave up 6 bases; unmatched junction bases: 6. The material sequenced was PBMCs. The TCR comes from a man between 60 and 70 years old in good health and CMV-seronegative. The chain has TRBV11-2 and TRBJ2-7; 8 nucleotides line up with TRBD1. This chain's CDR3 is CASSLTGGSSEQYF. CDR3 in DNA: TGTGCCAGCAGCTTAACAGGGGGGTCCAGCGAGCAGTACTTC.